This T cell receptor beta chain was sequenced during a study of CD8+CD57+ T cells in acquired aplastic anemia. Across the whole study: On average, sorted CD4+ and CD8+ cells gave about 2.9 ug of DNA.

Patients picked for sequencing had shown CD8+CD57+ cell expansion detected by flow cytometry. Patients had received no therapy at the time of blood sampling. Study-level results: Statistical testing detected no significant gap in CD8+ Simpson's diversity between patients and controls.

V lost 10 bases and J 0 bases, leaving 9 bases between the germline ends. Germline CDR1 ENHRY, CDR2 SYGVKD. This CDR3 region has 12 residues. In its sample, this clonotype was seen many times. The antigen is unknown. Profiling that covered TCR beta VDJ and CDR3 relied on genomic DNA as its template. Each CDR3 protein gets one entry after TCRdb re-called the reads with MiXCR. The sample holds more than 95,000 distinct CDR3 sequences, over 30% seen once. This clonotype was sampled from a human donor with aplastic anemia. The specimen sequenced was sorted CD4+, CD8+, or CD8+CD57+ T cells (not recorded which) from PBMCs. The chain recombines TRBV10-3 with TRBJ2-5; D is perhaps TRBD2 (5 bases). The CDR3 reads CATGEHQETQYF. The DNA of the CDR3 is TGTGCCACCGGGGAACACCAAGAGACCCAGTACTTC.